This T cell receptor beta chain came from a study of shared clonotypes between healthy human individuals. Points from the study as a whole: Rarefaction showed sorted-subset sequencing was incomplete despite large depth. Non-shared clonotypes had lower generation probabilities than clonotypes shared by all four sorted-subset donors.

The CDR3 length is 15 residues. V shed 5 bases and J 2 bases; nucleotides not matched to a gene: 7. Germline V gene sequence: CDR1 MNHNS, CDR2 SASEGT. On this clone itself: Antigen: not known.

Using immunoSEQ multiplex PCR, the repertoire was profiled, and TCRdb retains in-frame clones only, with some absent. The profile covers 2,100,000 or so clones, with 90% to 96% appearing a single time and approximately 0.13% taken by the ten largest. Recent vaccinations or acute infections were absent in the healthy HIV-negative adult donors. The gene calls are TRBV6-1 and TRBJ2-7, with 9 bases lining up with TRBD1. Sequencing was done on a sample of naive CD4+ T cells sorted from blood. The subset is: CD45RA+ positively selected. This receptor was identified in a man younger than 30 in good health. The chain's CDR3 is CASSPRQGVTYEQYF. Written as DNA, the CDR3 is TGTGCCAGCAGTCCAAGACAGGGGGTGACCTACGAGCAGTACTTC.